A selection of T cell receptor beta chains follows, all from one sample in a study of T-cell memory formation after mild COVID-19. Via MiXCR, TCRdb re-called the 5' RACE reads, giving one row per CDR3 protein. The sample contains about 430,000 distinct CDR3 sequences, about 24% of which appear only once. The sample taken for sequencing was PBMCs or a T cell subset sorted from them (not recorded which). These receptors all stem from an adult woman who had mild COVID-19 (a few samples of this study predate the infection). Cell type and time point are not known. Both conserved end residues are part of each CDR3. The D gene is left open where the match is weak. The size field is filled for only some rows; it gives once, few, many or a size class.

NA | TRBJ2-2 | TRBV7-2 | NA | TGTGCCAGCAACAACAGGGCCCTGTTTGTCGGGGAGCTGTTTTTT | CASNNRALFVGELFF
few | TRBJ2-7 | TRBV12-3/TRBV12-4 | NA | TGTGCCAGCAGTTTAAGGGGTGGGGTGCCGGGACGGCGCGACTACGAGCAGTACTTC | CASSLRGGVPGRRDYEQYF
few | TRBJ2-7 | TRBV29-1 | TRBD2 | TGCAGCGTTGGCTTTGAAAGAGGGCTAGCGGGTTTCTACGAGCAGTACTTC | CSVGFERGLAGFYEQYF
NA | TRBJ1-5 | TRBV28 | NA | TGTGCCAGCAGCACAGGGTTCGGCAATCAGCCCCAGCATTTT | CASSTGFGNQPQHF
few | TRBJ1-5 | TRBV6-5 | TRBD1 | TGTGCCAGCAGTTCCGACAGGGCGAACAATCAGCCCCAGCATTTT | CASSSDRANNQPQHF
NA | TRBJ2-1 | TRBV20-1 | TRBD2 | TGCAGTGCTAGTGGGACTAGCGGAATAAATGAGCAGTTCTTC | CSASGTSGINEQFF
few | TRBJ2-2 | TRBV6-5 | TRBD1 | TGTGCCAGCAGCTTTGACAGGGCGGGTACCGGGGAGCTGTTTTTT | CASSFDRAGTGELFF
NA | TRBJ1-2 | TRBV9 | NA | TGTGCCAGCCAAAAAGATCCCGGAGGGGCTAACTATGGCTACACCTTC | CASQKDPGGANYGYTF
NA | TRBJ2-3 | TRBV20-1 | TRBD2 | TGCAGTGCTAGACCTAGCGGGGGGGCCTGGACAGATACGCAGTATTTT | CSARPSGGAWTDTQYF
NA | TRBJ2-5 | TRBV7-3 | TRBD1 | TGTGCCAGCAGCGAGGGGGCAGGTGGGACCCAGTACTTC | CASSEGAGGTQYF
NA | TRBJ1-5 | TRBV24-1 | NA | TGTGCCACCAGTGAATCATGGGGCAATCAGCCCCAGCATTTT | CATSESWGNQPQHF
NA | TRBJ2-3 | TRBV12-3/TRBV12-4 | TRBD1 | TGTGCCAGCAGTTCGTGGACAGGATCGAATACAGATACGCAGTATTTT | CASSSWTGSNTDTQYF
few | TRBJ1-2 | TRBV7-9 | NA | TGTGCCAGCAGCCAAGGACTATCGGGGCTTTATGGCTACACCTTC | CASSQGLSGLYGYTF
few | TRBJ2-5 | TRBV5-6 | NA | TGTGCCAGCAGCTTGGGGGCAGATGGAGGCCAAGAGACCCAGTACTTC | CASSLGADGGQETQYF